The present entry profiles one T cell receptor (beta chain) with its context. The germline gives CDR1 DFQATT, CDR2 SNEGSKA (reference sequence). Trimming took off 2 bases at V and 1 base at J, with 11 bases between the two ends. This CDR3 contains 14 residues. The sample is drawn from a study of response to subunit inactivated influenza vaccine. TCRdb passed the RT-PCR reads through MiXCR, listing each CDR3 protein once. This repertoire shows 450,000 to 600,000 distinct CDR3 sequences, 16% found once; its top ten account for around 3%. The origin of this receptor is a man aged 50-75 years who received an inactivated influenza vaccine. V is TRBV20-1 and J is TRBJ1-1; D gene ambiguous. Sequenced here: CD4+ T cells sorted from PBMCs, sampled less than 30 months after vaccination. This chain's CDR3 is CSARHMTPNTEAFF. The DNA of the CDR3 is TGCAGTGCTAGACACATGACACCGAACACTGAAGCTTTCTTT.